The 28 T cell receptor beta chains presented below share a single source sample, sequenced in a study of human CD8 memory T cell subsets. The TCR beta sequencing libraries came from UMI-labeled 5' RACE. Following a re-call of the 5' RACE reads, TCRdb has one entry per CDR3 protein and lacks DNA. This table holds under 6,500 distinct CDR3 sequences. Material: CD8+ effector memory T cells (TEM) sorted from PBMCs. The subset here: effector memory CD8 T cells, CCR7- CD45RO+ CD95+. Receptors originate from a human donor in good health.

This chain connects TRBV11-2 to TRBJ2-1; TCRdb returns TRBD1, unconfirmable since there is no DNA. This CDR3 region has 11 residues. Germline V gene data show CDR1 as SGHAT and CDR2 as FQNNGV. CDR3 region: CASSLPQEQFF.

The CDR3 sequence: CASSLEAADEQFF. The V gene is TRBV11-2, the J gene TRBJ2-1. Germline CDR1 is SGHAT and CDR2 is FQNNGV. The CDR3 totals 13 residues.

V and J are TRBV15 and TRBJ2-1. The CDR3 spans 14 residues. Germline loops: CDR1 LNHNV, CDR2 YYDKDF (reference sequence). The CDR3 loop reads CATSRDYPYNEQFF.

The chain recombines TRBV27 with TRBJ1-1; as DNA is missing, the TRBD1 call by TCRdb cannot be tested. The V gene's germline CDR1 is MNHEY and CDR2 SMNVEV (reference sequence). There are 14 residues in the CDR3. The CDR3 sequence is CASSGQGQNTEAFF.

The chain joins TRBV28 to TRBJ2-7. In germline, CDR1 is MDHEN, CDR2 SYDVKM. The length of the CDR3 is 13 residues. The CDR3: CASMWRGAYEQYF.

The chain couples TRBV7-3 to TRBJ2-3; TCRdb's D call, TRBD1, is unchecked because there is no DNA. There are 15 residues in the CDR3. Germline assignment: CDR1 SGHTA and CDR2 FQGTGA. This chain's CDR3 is CASRPGQGGTDTQYF. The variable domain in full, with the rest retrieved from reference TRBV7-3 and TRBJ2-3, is GAGVSQTPSNKVTEKGKYVELRCDPISGHTALYWYRQSLGQGPEFLIYFQGTGAADDSGLPNDRFFAVRPEGSVSTLKIQRTERGDSAVYLCASRPGQGGTDTQYFGPGTRLTVL.

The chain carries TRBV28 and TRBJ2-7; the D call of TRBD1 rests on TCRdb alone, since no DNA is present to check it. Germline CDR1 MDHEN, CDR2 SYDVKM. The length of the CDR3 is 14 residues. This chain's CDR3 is CASSPTGTLHEQYF.

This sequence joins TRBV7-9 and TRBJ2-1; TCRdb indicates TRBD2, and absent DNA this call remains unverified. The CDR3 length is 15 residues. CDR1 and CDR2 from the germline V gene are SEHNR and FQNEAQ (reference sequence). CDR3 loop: CASSRDSSSYNEQFF.

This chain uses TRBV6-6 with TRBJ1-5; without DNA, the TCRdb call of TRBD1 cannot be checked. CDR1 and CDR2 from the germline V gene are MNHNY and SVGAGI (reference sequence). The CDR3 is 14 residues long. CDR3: CASSPGLRNQPQHF.

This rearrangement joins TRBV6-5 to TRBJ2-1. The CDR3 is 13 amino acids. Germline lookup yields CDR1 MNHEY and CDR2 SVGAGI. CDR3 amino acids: CASSKSSYNEQFF.

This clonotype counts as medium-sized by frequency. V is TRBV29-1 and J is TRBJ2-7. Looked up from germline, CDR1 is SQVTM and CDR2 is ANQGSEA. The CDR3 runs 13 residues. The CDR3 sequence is CSVEGTLPYEQYF.

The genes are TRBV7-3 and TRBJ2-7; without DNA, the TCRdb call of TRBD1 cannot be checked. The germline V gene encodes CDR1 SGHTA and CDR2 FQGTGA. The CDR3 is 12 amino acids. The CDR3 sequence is CASSPGGDEQYF.

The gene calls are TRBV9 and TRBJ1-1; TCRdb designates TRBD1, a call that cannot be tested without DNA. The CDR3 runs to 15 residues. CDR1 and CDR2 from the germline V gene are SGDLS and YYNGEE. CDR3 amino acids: CASSVGQGMNTEAFF.

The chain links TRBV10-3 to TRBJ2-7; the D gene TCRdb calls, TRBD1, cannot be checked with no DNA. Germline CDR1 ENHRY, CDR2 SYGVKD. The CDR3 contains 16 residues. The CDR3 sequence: CAISEGQGQVSYEQYF.

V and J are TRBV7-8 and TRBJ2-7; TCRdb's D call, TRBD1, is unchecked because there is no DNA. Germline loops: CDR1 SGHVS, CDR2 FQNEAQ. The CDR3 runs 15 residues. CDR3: CASSPQAGGTREQYF.

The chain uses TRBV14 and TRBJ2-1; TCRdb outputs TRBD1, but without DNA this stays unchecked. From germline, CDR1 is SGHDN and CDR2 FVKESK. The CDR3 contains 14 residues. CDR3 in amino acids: CASSQRTPSAEQFF.

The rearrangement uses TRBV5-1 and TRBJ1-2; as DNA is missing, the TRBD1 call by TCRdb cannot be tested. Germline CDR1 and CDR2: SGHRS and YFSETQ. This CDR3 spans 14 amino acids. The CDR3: CASSLTGGNYGYTF.

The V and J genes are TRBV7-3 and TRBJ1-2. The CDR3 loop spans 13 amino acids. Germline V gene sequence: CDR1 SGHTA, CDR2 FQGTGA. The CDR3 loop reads CASSLGDIGGYTF.

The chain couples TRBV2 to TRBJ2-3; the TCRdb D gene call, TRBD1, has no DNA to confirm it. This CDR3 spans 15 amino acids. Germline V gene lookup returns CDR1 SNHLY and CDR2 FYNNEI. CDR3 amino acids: CASSEGWGETDTQYF.

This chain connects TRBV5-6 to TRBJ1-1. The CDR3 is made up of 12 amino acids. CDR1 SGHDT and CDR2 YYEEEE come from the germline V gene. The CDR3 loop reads CASSLPNLEAFF.

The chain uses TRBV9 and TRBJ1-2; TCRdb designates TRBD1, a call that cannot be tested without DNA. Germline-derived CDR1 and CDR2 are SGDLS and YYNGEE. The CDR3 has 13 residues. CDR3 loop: CASSVAPGNGYTF. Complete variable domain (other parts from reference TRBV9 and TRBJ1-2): DSGVTQTPKHLITATGQRVTLRCSPRSGDLSVYWYQQSLDQGLQFLIQYYNGEERAKGNILERFSAQQFPDLHSELNLSSLELGDSALYFCASSVAPGNGYTFGSGTRLTVV.

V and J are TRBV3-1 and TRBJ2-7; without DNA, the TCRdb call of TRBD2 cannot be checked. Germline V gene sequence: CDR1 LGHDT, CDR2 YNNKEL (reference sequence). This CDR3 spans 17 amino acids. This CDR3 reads CASSQVLAGGVSYEQYF.

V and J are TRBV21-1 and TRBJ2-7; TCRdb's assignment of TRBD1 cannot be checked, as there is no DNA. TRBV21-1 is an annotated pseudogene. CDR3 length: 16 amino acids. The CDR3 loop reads CASSRYPRVRDYEQYF.

CDR3 loop: CASSFRGSSYNEQFF. The V gene is TRBV5-8, the J gene TRBJ2-1. This CDR3 spans 15 amino acids. In germline, CDR1 is SGHTS, CDR2 YDEGEE.

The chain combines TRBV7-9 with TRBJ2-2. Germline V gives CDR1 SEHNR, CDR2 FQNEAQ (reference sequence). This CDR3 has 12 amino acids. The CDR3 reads CASVRNTGELFF.

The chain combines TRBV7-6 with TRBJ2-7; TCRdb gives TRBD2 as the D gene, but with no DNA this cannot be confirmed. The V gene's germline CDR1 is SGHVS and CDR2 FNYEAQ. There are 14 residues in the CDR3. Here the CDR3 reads CASSLERGHYEQYF.

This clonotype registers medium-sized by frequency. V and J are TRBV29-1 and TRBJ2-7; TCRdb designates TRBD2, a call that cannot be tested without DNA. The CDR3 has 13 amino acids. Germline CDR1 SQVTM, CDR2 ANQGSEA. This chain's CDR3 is CSVVWTKSYEQYF.

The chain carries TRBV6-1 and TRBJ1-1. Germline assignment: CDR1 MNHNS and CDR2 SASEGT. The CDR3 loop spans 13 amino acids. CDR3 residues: CASRNSVHTEAFF.